This TCR beta chain was recorded in a study of blood T cell repertoires in COVID-19. The wider study: Both acute and convalescent COVID-19 samples were obtained from the United States, Italy and Spain. The analysed material was cDNA or gDNA that came from T cells, B-cell-depleted T cells, or PBMCs.

Authors' data handling: Scientists estimated how many nucleated cells there were by amplifying reference gene primers. Sequencing used immunoSEQ multiplex PCR; TCRdb keeps in-frame clones, though not all of them. V and J calls and clone size follow that table, whereas D and trimming were derived from the DNA. The sample has roughly 85,000 clones; under 85% are singletons. Trimming stripped 6 bases from V and 4 bases from J, with 9 bases between. There are 12 residues in the CDR3. The V gene's germline CDR1 is SNHLY and CDR2 FYNNEI. The chain uses TRBV2 and TRBJ1-2, with D unclear. Material: peripheral blood. The origin of this receptor is a human donor in a cohort sampled during active COVID-19. CDR3 sequence (DNA): TGTGCCAGCAGGGAACGCGGCTATGGCTACACCTTC. Encoded protein: CASRERGYGYTF.